This TCR beta chain was captured by sequencing in a study of radiation and T cells in renal cell carcinoma. Whole-study context: Nephrectomy followed 15 Gy stereotactic body radiation by 4 weeks. The study's findings and limits: From baseline, blood top tumor clonotypes peaked at 2 weeks post-radiation.

Time point here: blood 2 weeks post-SBRT. The treatment is: 15 Gy SBRT to primary tumor, nephrectomy 4 weeks later. Serial blood draws occurred at baseline and 2 and 4 weeks post-SBRT. Clear cell pathology was present in this patient's renal cell carcinoma. Details on this clone: Its cognate antigen is unknown.

TCRdb's table, derived via immunoSEQ multiplex PCR, lists solely in-frame clones and lacks some. Of tens of thousands of clones listed, around 78% were seen once; the top ten hold roughly 6.1%. The starting material was blood, obtained from a patient whose treatment included radiotherapy and nephrectomy. The TCR was taken from a man aged 60-69 years with renal cell carcinoma.

In nucleotides, the CDR3 is TGTGCCTGGGGACAGGGAAGAGAGACCCAGTACTTC. As protein: CAWGQGRETQYF. J is TRBJ2-5 and V is TRBV30; the match to TRBD1 covers 8 bases. Germline CDR1 GTSNPN, CDR2 SVGIG (reference sequence). The CDR3 loop spans 12 amino acids. The junction had 3 bases not matched to a gene; V was cut back by 5 bases and J by 4 bases.